These 10 T cell receptor beta chains were all obtained from the same sample, sequenced in a study of long-term antiretroviral therapy in people with HIV. A v3.0 immunoSEQ assay was performed at survey level. Assay: immunoSEQ multiplex PCR; the TCRdb copy retains only in-frame clones and omits some. The sample includes roughly 30,000 clones, roughly 86% of them seen just once. The material sequenced was unsorted PBMCs, taken 0.8 years after starting antiretroviral therapy. These receptors were collected from a woman aged 25 to 45 with HIV.

This rearrangement joins TRBV7-9 to TRBJ1-3, with no clear D. The V and J ends lost 8 bases and 6 bases respectively, with 17 bases between them. The CDR3 is 14 residues long. CDR1 SEHNR and CDR2 FQNEAQ come from the germline V gene (reference sequence). This chain's CDR3 is CASAINRLSNTIYF. CDR3 nucleotide sequence: TGTGCCAGCGCCATTAATAGACTTTCAAACACCATATATTTT.

The chain carries TRBV11-1 and TRBJ1-1; no clear D gene. Germline V gene lookup returns CDR1 SGHAT and CDR2 FQDESV (reference sequence). The V end lost 5 bases, the J end lost 1 base, and 11 bases lay between the germline ends. The CDR3 has 14 amino acids. This CDR3 reads CASSPSLQNTEAFF. The CDR3, as DNA: TGTGCCAGCAGCCCCTCCTTGCAGAACACTGAAGCTTTCTTT.

The chain joins TRBV19 to TRBJ2-1; 9 bases line up with TRBD1. J was trimmed by 7 bases and V by 5 bases; bases with no gene match: 9. The CDR3 sequence is 15 residues long. Germline loops: CDR1 LNHDA, CDR2 SQIVND (reference sequence). CDR3: CASSYGTGILNEQFF. The CDR3 DNA is TGTGCCAGTAGTTATGGGACAGGGATTTTAAATGAGCAGTTCTTC.

The gene calls are TRBV6-1 and TRBJ1-3, with D unresolved. Germline V gene sequence: CDR1 MNHNS, CDR2 SASEGT. This CDR3 spans 15 amino acids. Trimming removed 4 bases at V and 0 bases at J, with 10 bases between. The CDR3 DNA is TGTGCCAGCAGTGGAGGACGGTACTCTGGAAACACCATATATTTT. This encodes CASSGGRYSGNTIYF.

V is TRBV27 and J is TRBJ2-2; a weak D match, TRBD1 (5 bases). There are 14 residues in the CDR3. Germline lookup yields CDR1 MNHEY and CDR2 SMNVEV (reference sequence). Trimming pared 7 bases from V and 0 bases from J, leaving 9 bases between. The CDR3 sequence: CASMGQPNTGELFF. The CDR3 nucleotides are TGTGCCAGCATGGGGCAGCCGAACACCGGGGAGCTGTTTTTT.

The genes are TRBV9 and TRBJ2-3, with D uncertain. The ends were cut back, 7 bases at V and 3 bases at J, with 9 bases in the middle. Germline V gene sequence: CDR1 SGDLS, CDR2 YYNGEE. This CDR3 comprises 12 residues. This CDR3 is CASEETTDTQYF. In DNA, the CDR3 is TGTGCCAGCGAGGAGACGACAGATACGCAGTATTTT.

The chain has TRBV5-1 and TRBJ2-7; possible D gene TRBD2, 6 bases. The germline V gene has CDR1 SGHRS and CDR2 YFSETQ. Trimming shortened V by 4 bases and J by 1 base, and 18 bases separated the two germline ends. The CDR3 contains 16 residues. The CDR3 DNA is TGCGCCAGCAGCCCTTACTCGGGACTTTCGTCCTACGAGCAGTACTTC. As protein: CASSPYSGLSSYEQYF.

The gene calls are TRBV5-1 and TRBJ2-5; 11 bases agree with TRBD2. CDR3 size: 18 residues. Per the germline V gene, CDR1 is SGHRS and CDR2 is YFSETQ. Trimming at V came to 3 bases and at J to 4 bases, leaving 14 bases not matched to a gene. CDR3 loop: CASSSTIDSGGARETQYF. CDR3 bases: TGCGCCAGCAGCTCCACAATTGATAGCGGGGGGGCGAGAGAGACCCAGTACTTC.

This clone was seen just once. The rearrangement uses TRBV4-1 and TRBJ2-5; weak D call: TRBD2 (6 bases). The CDR3 sequence is 16 residues long. Trimming left V 0 bases short and J 1 base short, with 12 bases between. In germline, CDR1 is MGHRA, CDR2 YSYEKL. Here the CDR3 DNA reads TGCGCCAGCAGCCAAGAGATTCTAGCGACCCAAGAGACCCAGTACTTC. It yields the protein CASSQEILATQETQYF.

V is TRBV6-1 and J is TRBJ1-1, with D unresolved. This CDR3 is built from 13 residues. V dropped 0 bases and J dropped 6 bases, with 8 bases sitting between them. Germline CDR1 MNHNS, CDR2 SASEGT. The CDR3 sequence: CASSEASNSEAFF. As DNA, the CDR3 is TGTGCCAGCAGTGAAGCCTCTAATTCTGAAGCTTTCTTT.